Each of the 16 T cell receptor beta chains below was sequenced from the same sample in a study of CD8 T cells in Susac syndrome. Random hexamers primed reverse transcription of about 0.45 to 1 ug RNA. From the immunoSEQ multiplex PCR reads, TCRdb called clonotypes with MiXCR, one entry per CDR3 protein. The sample yields 100,000 to 150,000 distinct CDR3 sequences, roughly 95% seen once. Sequencing input: CD4+ T cells from PBMCs. Receptors were obtained from a human donor with Susac syndrome.

The chain is built from TRBV5-1 and TRBJ2-7; 10 nucleotides line up with TRBD2. Per germline, CDR1 SGHRS and CDR2 YFSETQ. J gave up 2 bases and V 4 bases, and 3 bases lay outside the gene matches. The CDR3 is 14 residues long. CDR3 protein: CASSGAGGTYEQYF. In DNA form, the CDR3 reads TGCGCCAGCAGCGGAGCGGGAGGGACCTACGAGCAGTACTTC. The whole variable domain, filled in from reference TRBV5-1 and TRBJ2-7, reads KAGVTQTPRYLIKTRGQQVTLSCSPISGHRSVSWYQQTPGQGLQFLFEYFSETQRNKGNFPGRFSGRQFSNSRSEMNVSTLELGDSALYLCASSGAGGTYEQYFGPGTRLTVT.

The chain combines TRBV19 with TRBJ2-3, with D maybe TRBD2 (5 bases). V lost 3 bases to trimming and J lost 0 bases, with 10 bases between them. This CDR3 has 15 amino acids. The germline CDR1 and CDR2 sequences are LNHDA and SQIVND (reference sequence). This CDR3 is CASSMAASSTDTQYF. The CDR3 DNA is TGTGCCAGTAGTATGGCCGCTAGCAGCACAGATACGCAGTATTTT.

V usage is TRBV20-1 and J usage is TRBJ2-7, with 13 bases that match TRBD2. V shed 3 bases and J 7 bases; nucleotides not matched to a gene: 9. Germline V gives CDR1 DFQATT, CDR2 SNEGSKA (reference sequence). The CDR3 is made up of 15 amino acids. CDR3 nucleotide sequence: TGCAGTGCTAGCAGGACTAGCGGGAGTAGGATGGAGCAGTACTTC. As protein: CSASRTSGSRMEQYF.

This chain joins TRBV15 and TRBJ1-1, with no clear D. Trimming took off 5 bases at V and 1 base at J, with 11 bases between the two ends. The CDR3 is 14 amino acids. Germline V lookup: CDR1 LNHNV, CDR2 YYDKDF (reference sequence). In DNA form, the CDR3 reads TGTGCCACCAGCGTAAAGGACGGGAACACTGAAGCTTTCTTT. Translated, it gives CATSVKDGNTEAFF. The full variable domain, rest sourced from reference TRBV15 and TRBJ1-1, is DAMVIQNPRYQVTQFGKPVTLSCSQTLNHNVMYWYQQKSSQAPKLLFHYYDKDFNNEADTPDNFQSRRPNTSFCFLDIRSPGLGDTAMYLCATSVKDGNTEAFFGQGTRLTVV.

The V gene is TRBV28, the J gene TRBJ2-2; 7 bases fit TRBD1. CDR3 length equals 14 residues. Germline V CDR1 and CDR2: MDHEN, SYDVKM. Trimming took 8 bases from V and 0 from J; bases not matched to a gene: 3. The CDR3 is CASLDRTNTGELFF. The CDR3 DNA follows: TGTGCCAGCCTGGACAGGACGAACACCGGGGAGCTGTTTTTT.

The chain joins TRBV9 to TRBJ2-3, with D possibly called TRBD1 or TRBD2 (5 bases each). Germline CDR1 is SGDLS and CDR2 is YYNGEE. Trimming took off 2 bases at V and 6 bases at J, with 13 bases between the two ends. The CDR3 length is 14 residues. The CDR3 is CASSVGPEYDTQYF. DNA of the CDR3: TGTGCCAGCAGCGTGGGACCTGAATACGATACGCAGTATTTT.

The V gene is TRBV7-2, the J gene TRBJ2-3, with 8 bases identical to TRBD1. Per germline, CDR1 SGHTA and CDR2 FQGNSA. V lost 6 bases, J lost 6 bases, and 5 bases stayed unmatched. The CDR3 loop spans 13 amino acids. The CDR3 bases are TGTGCCAGCAGTCTCGACAGGGGCGATACGCAGTATTTT. Residues: CASSLDRGDTQYF.

The count of this clonotype is one. The V call is TRBV19, the J call TRBJ1-2, with 8 bases fitting TRBD1. CDR3 length equals 13 residues. V trimming: 5 bases; J trimming: 8 bases; junction bases outside the gene matches: 7. CDR1 LNHDA and CDR2 SQIVND come from the germline V gene (reference sequence). The CDR3, as DNA: TGTGCCAGTAGTCCCACGGACAGGGACGGCTACACCTTC. It encodes CASSPTDRDGYTF.

The chain has TRBV5-4 and TRBJ2-7; D call uncertain. The CDR3 spans 15 residues. CDR1 SGHNT and CDR2 YYREEE come from the germline V gene (reference sequence). The ends were cut back, 4 bases at V and 2 bases at J, with 16 bases in the middle. CDR3 sequence reads: CASSGERRSTYEQYF. In nucleotides, the CDR3 is TGTGCCAGCAGCGGCGAGAGACGGTCCACCTACGAGCAGTACTTC. The whole variable domain, remainder taken from reference TRBV5-4 and TRBJ2-7, is ETGVTQSPTHLIKTRGQQVTLRCSSQSGHNTVSWYQQALGQGPQFIFQYYREEENGRGNFPPRFSGLQFPNYSSELNVNALELDDSALYLCASSGERRSTYEQYFGPGTRLTVT.

The V and J genes are TRBV18 and TRBJ2-2; 14 bases are shared with TRBD2. Losses at the gene ends were 2 bases for V and 5 bases for J; bases not matched to a gene: 4. The CDR3 extends over 17 amino acids. Germline loops: CDR1 KGHSH, CDR2 LQKENI. CDR3 in amino acids: CASSPGTSGSRTGELFF. The DNA for the CDR3 is TGTGCCAGCTCACCAGGGACTAGCGGGAGTCGTACCGGGGAGCTGTTTTTT.

The chain combines TRBV6-1 with TRBJ2-7, with 8 bases matching TRBD1. The V and J ends lost 6 bases and 3 bases, in that order; junction bases with no gene match: 4. CDR3 length equals 13 residues. Germline assignment: CDR1 MNHNS and CDR2 SASEGT. The DNA for the CDR3 is TGTGCCAGCAGGAGGACAGGGATCTACGAGCAGTACTTC. Protein product: CASRRTGIYEQYF.

The J gene is TRBJ2-7, the V gene TRBV18; D is undetermined. Trimming took off 3 bases at V and 0 bases at J, with 15 bases between the two ends. The germline V gene encodes CDR1 KGHSH and CDR2 LQKENI. The CDR3 runs to 16 residues. The CDR3 DNA follows: TGTGCCAGCTCACCGGGTGTGCTGTCGAGCTCCTACGAGCAGTACTTC. It specifies CASSPGVLSSSYEQYF.

The chain combines TRBV6-5 with TRBJ2-1; a weak D match, TRBD2 (6 bases). The V end lost 5 bases, the J end lost 5 bases, and 10 bases lay between the germline ends. CDR1 and CDR2 from the germline V gene are MNHEY and SVGAGI. The CDR3 spans 13 residues. Written as DNA, the CDR3 is TGTGCCAGCAGTCGGAGGGCCGACAATGAGCAGTTCTTC. It yields the protein CASSRRADNEQFF.

This chain uses TRBV27 with TRBJ2-7, with D tentatively TRBD2 (6 bases). CDR3 length: 12 amino acids. Germline V lookup: CDR1 MNHEY, CDR2 SMNVEV (reference sequence). V shed 7 bases and J shed 7 bases, with 14 bases lying between them. The CDR3 spells CASTGMGGEQYF. CDR3 DNA: TGTGCCAGCACCGGGATGGGAGGTGAGCAGTACTTC.

The chain couples TRBV30 to TRBJ2-3; D is unresolved. This CDR3 has 12 residues. Germline values: CDR1 GTSNPN, CDR2 SVGIG (reference sequence). Trimming cost V 3 bases and J 2 bases, with 6 bases left between them. Here the CDR3 DNA reads TGTGCCTGGAGGCCCATCACAGATACGCAGTATTTT. Translated: CAWRPITDTQYF.

V gene TRBV19 combines with J gene TRBJ2-4; TRBD2 is a possible D gene (5 bases). The V and J ends lost 11 bases and 2 bases respectively, with 10 bases between them. CDR1 and CDR2 (germline): LNHDA, SQIVND (reference sequence). This CDR3 comprises 12 residues. CDR3: CASEGSKNIQYF. CDR3 nucleotides: TGTGCCTCCGAGGGATCCAAAAACATTCAGTACTTC.